The 4 T cell receptor beta chains given below trace back to one sample, sequenced in a study of molecular identifiers for immune sequencing clone quantification. MiXCR, applied by TCRdb to the PCR reads, yields one record per CDR3 protein. The sample includes about 330,000 distinct CDR3 sequences, about a quarter of them seen just once. Sequencing was performed on naive CD8+ T cells from blood, with Jurkat cell RNA spiked in. Indicated subset: FACS-sorted CD8+CD4-CCR7+CD45RA+ naive T cells. These receptors were collected from a human donor in good health. Some libraries in this study had Jurkat cell RNA spiked in.

Concerning this clonotype: A much more abundant neighbour one base away suggests this may be a read error. This CDR3 is missing its conserved last phenylalanine or tryptophan, likely due to a read error. This chain uses TRBV5-4 with TRBJ2-7, with a weak D call TRBD2 (5 bases). The CDR3 runs to 13 residues. Germline values: CDR1 SGHNT, CDR2 YYREEE (reference sequence). The V end was cut by 4 bases, the J end by 2 bases, with 10 bases between. The DNA of the CDR3 is TGTGCCAGCAGCATGGACTGGACCTACGAGCAGTACTCC. This encodes CASSMDWTYEQYS.

This clonotype was recorded at least ten times. The chain is built from TRBV5-4 and TRBJ1-2; no firm D call. Trimming shortened V by 4 bases and J by 7 bases, and 11 bases separated the two germline ends. Germline V lookup: CDR1 SGHNT, CDR2 YYREEE (reference sequence). The CDR3 totals 12 residues. The CDR3 DNA is TGTGCCAGCAGCCGGGAGGCAGTTGGCTACACCTTC. Encoded protein: CASSREAVGYTF.

Note on this clonotype: Since a much larger clone is just one base distant, this may be a read error. The chain employs TRBV7-9 and TRBJ2-7; D gene ambiguous. CDR1 and CDR2 from the germline V gene are SEHNR and FQNEAQ (reference sequence). The CDR3 is 12 residues long. CDR3 DNA sequence: TGTGCCAGCAGCTCAGAAGAGTACGAGCAGTGCTTC. This gives the protein CASSSEEYEQCF.

V and J are TRBV4-1 and TRBJ2-7, with 9 bases identical to TRBD1. Germline V gene lookup returns CDR1 MGHRA and CDR2 YSYEKL. The CDR3 consists of 15 residues. With V trimmed by 3 bases and J by 4 bases, 7 bases remained unmatched. CDR3 protein: CASSQAQGAGYEQYF. The CDR3 DNA sequence: TGCGCCAGCAGCCAGGCACAGGGGGCTGGGTACGAGCAGTACTTC.